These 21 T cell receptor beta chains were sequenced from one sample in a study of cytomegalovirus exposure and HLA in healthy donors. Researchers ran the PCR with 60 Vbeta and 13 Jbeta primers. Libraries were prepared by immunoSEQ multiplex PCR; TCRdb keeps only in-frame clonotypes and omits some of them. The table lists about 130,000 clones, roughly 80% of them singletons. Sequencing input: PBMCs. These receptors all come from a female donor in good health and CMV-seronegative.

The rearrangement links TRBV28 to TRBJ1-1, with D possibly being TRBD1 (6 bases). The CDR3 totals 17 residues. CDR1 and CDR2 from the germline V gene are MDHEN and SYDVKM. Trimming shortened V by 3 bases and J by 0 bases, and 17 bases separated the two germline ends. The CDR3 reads CASSFILRTAVNTEAFF. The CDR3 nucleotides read TGTGCCAGCAGTTTCATTCTCCGGACAGCGGTGAACACTGAAGCTTTCTTT.

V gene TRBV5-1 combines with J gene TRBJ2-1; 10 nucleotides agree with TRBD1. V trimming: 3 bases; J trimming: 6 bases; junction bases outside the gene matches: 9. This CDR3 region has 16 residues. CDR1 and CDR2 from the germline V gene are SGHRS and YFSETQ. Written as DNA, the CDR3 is TGCGCCAGCAGCTCGGGCCGGGACAGGGGCGGCAATGAGCAGTTCTTC. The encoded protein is CASSSGRDRGGNEQFF. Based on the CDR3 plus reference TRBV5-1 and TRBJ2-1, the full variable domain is KAGVTQTPRYLIKTRGQQVTLSCSPISGHRSVSWYQQTPGQGLQFLFEYFSETQRNKGNFPGRFSGRQFSNSRSEMNVSTLELGDSALYLCASSSGRDRGGNEQFFGPGTRLTVL.

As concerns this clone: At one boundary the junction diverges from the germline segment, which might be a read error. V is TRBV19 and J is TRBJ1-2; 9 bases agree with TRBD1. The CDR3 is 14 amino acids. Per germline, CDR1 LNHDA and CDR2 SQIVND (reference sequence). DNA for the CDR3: TGTGCGAGTACGGCGGGACAGGGCAACTATGGCTACACCTTC. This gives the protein CASTAGQGNYGYTF.

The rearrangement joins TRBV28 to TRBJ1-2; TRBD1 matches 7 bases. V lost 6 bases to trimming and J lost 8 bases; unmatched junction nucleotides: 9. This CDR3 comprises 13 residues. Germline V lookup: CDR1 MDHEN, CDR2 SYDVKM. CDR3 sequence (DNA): TGTGCCAGCAGCCCCGACAGGGAGAGGGGCTACACCTTC. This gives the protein CASSPDRERGYTF.

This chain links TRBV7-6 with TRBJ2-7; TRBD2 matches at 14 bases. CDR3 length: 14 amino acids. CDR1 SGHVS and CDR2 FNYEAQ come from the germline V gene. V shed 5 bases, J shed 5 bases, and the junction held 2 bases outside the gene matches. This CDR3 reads CASSPGLAGDEQYF. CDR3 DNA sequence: TGTGCCAGCAGCCCGGGACTAGCGGGAGACGAGCAGTACTTC.

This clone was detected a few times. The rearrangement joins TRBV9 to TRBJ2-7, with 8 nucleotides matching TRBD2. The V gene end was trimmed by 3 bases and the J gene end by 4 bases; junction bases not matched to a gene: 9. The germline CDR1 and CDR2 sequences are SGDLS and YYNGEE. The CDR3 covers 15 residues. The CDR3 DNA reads TGTGCCAGCAGCGCAGAACCTAGCGGGTTATACGAGCAGTACTTC. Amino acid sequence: CASSAEPSGLYEQYF. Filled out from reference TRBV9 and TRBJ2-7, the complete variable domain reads DSGVTQTPKHLITATGQRVTLRCSPRSGDLSVYWYQQSLDQGLQFLIQYYNGEERAKGNILERFSAQQFPDLHSELNLSSLELGDSALYFCASSAEPSGLYEQYFGPGTRLTVT.

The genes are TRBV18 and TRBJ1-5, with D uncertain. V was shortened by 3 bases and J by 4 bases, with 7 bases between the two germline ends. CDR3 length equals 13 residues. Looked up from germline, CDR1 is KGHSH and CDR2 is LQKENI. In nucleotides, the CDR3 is TGTGCCAGCTCACCTGGCGGGAATCAGCCCCAGCATTTT. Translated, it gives CASSPGGNQPQHF.

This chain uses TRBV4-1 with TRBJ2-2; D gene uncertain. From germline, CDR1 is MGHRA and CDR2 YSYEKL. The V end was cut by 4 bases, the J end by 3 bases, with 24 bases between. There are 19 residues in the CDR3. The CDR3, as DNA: TGCGCCAGCAGCCGTTCTATTTCGTCGAGGCGGAATTACACCGGGGAGCTGTTTTTT. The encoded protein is CASSRSISSRRNYTGELFF.

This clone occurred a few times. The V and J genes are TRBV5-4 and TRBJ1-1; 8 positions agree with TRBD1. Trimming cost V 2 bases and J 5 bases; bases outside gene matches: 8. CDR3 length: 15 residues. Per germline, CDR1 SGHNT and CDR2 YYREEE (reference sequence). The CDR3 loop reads CASSLPGGAGTEAFF. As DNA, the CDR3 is TGTGCCAGCAGCTTACCAGGGGGCGCAGGGACTGAAGCTTTCTTT.

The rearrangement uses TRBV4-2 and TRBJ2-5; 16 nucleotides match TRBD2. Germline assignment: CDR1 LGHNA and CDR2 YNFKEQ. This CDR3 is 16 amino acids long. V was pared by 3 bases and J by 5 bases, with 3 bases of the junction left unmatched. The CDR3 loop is CASSQGTSGRDETQYF. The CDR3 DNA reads TGTGCCAGCAGCCAGGGGACTAGCGGGAGGGATGAGACCCAGTACTTC.

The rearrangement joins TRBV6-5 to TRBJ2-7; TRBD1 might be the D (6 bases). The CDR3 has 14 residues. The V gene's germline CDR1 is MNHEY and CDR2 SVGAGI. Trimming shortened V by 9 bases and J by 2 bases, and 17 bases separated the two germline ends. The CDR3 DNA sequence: TGTGCCAGTCCAACCAGTGGACAGCCCTACGAGCAGTACTTC. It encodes CASPTSGQPYEQYF.

The CDR3 loop is CASSGDREDGYTF. The CDR3 DNA reads TGCGCCAGCAGCGGGGACAGGGAGGATGGCTACACCTTC. The V and J genes are TRBV5-1 and TRBJ1-2, with TRBD1 matching over 9 bases. The CDR3 covers 13 residues. The germline V gene encodes CDR1 SGHRS and CDR2 YFSETQ. V was clipped by 4 bases and J by 6 bases; unmatched bases: 4.

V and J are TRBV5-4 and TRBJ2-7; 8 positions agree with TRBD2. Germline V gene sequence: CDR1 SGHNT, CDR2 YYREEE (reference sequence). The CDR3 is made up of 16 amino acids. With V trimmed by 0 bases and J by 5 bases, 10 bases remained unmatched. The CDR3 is CASSLAYSSGSDEQYF. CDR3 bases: TGTGCCAGCAGCTTGGCGTATTCAAGCGGGAGTGACGAGCAGTACTTC.

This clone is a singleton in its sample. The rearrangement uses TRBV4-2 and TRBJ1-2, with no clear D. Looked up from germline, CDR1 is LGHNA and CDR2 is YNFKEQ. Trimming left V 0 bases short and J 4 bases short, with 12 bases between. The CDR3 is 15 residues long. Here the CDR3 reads CASSQDANELYGYTF. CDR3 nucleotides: TGTGCCAGCAGCCAAGATGCGAACGAGCTCTATGGCTACACCTTC.

CDR3 DNA: TGTGCCAGCAGTCTACAGAGCAATGAGCAGTTCTTC. As protein: CASSLQSNEQFF. The gene calls are TRBV28 and TRBJ2-1; D not resolved. The CDR3 length is 12 residues. With 5 bases removed from V and 6 bases from J, the gap between germline ends came to 8 bases. Per the germline V gene, CDR1 is MDHEN and CDR2 is SYDVKM.

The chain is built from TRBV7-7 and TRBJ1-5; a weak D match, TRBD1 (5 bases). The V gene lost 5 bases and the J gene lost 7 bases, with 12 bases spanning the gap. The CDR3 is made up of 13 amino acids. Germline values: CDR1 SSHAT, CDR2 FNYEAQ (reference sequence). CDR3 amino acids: CASSPGVEQPQHF. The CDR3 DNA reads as TGTGCCAGCAGCCCGGGGGTGGAGCAGCCCCAGCATTTT. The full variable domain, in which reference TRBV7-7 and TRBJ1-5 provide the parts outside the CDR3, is GAGVSQSPRYKVTKRGQDVTLRCDPISSHATLYWYQQALGQGPEFLTYFNYEAQPDKSGLPSDRFSAERPEGSISTLTIQRTEQRDSAMYRCASSPGVEQPQHFGDGTRLSIL.

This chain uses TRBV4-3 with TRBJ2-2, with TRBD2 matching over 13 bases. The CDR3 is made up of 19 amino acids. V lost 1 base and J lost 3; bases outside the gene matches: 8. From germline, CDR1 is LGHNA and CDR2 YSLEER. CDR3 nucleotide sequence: TGCGCCAGCAGCCAAGTTGTTCCGGGACTAGCGGGGTACACCGGGGAGCTGTTTTTT. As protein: CASSQVVPGLAGYTGELFF.

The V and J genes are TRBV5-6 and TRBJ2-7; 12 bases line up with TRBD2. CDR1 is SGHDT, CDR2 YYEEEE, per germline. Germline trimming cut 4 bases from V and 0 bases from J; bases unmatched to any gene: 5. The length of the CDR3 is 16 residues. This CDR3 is CASSRRTSGASYEQYF. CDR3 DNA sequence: TGTGCCAGCAGCAGGAGGACTAGCGGGGCCTCCTACGAGCAGTACTTC.

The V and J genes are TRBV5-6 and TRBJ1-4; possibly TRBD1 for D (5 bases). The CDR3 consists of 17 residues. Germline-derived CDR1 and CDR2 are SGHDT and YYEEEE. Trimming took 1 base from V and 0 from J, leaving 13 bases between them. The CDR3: CASSLYRGYATNEKLFF. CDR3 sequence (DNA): TGTGCCAGCAGCTTGTATAGGGGCTATGCAACTAATGAAAAACTGTTTTTT.

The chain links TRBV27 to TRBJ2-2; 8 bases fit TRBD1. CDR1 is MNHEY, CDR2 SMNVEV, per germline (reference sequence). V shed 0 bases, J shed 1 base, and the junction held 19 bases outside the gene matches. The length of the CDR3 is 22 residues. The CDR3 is CASSLSPPLDPWTGRNTGELFF. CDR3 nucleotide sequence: TGTGCCAGCAGTTTATCCCCGCCCCTCGACCCGTGGACAGGGAGGAACACCGGGGAGCTGTTTTTT.

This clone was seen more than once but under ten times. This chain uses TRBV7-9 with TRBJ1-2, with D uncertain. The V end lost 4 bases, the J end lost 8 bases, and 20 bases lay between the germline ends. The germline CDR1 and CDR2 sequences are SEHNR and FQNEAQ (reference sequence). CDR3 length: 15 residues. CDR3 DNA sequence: TGTGCCAGCAGCTATAGCGGCCGGCAGACCCAGGGCTACACCTTC. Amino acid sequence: CASSYSGRQTQGYTF. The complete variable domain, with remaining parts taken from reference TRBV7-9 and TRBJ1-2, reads DTGVSQNPRHKITKRGQNVTFRCDPISEHNRLYWYRQTLGQGPEFLTYFQNEAQLEKSRLLSDRFSAERPKGSFSTLEIQRTEQGDSAMYLCASSYSGRQTQGYTFGSGTRLTVV.